This T cell receptor beta chain was recovered during a study of blood T cell repertoires in COVID-19. This clone was picked up a small number of times. Repertoires were generated with immunoSEQ multiplex PCR, while TCRdb's copy carries only in-frame clones and drops some. The repertoire holds 40,000 or so clones, 80% to 90% seen once, with 4.5% to 5.5% in the top ten. The CDR3 has 13 amino acids. Trimming pared 10 bases from V and 5 bases from J, leaving 14 bases between. CDR1 is MDHEN, CDR2 SYDVKM, per germline. The chain combines TRBV28 with TRBJ1-4; a possible D gene is TRBD1 (5 bases). This clonotype was obtained from a man aged 35 to 55 with active COVID-19. Sequencing was carried out using peripheral blood. The CDR3 is CAIRDSWNEKLFF. In DNA, the CDR3 is TGTGCCATCCGGGACTCGTGGAATGAAAAACTGTTTTTT.